This TCR beta chain was recovered during a study of shared clonotypes between healthy human individuals. The CDR3 extends over 14 amino acids. The V gene end was trimmed by 3 bases and the J gene end by 8 bases; junction bases not matched to a gene: 5. Germline V lookup: CDR1 SGHRS, CDR2 YFSETQ. This clone came up once. Sequencing used immunoSEQ multiplex PCR; TCRdb keeps in-frame clones, though not all of them. The sample records 2 million to 2.5 million clones, 95% being singletons. Sequences were obtained from naive CD4+ T cells sorted from blood. Subset indicated: CD45RA+ positively selected. The rearrangement uses TRBV5-1 and TRBJ2-1, with TRBD2 identical over 10 bases. The receptor's source is a man aged 18 to 29 in good health. Here the CDR3 reads CASSSEREGHEQFF. In DNA, the CDR3 is TGCGCCAGCAGCTCGGAGCGGGAGGGCCATGAGCAGTTCTTC.